This TCR beta chain was captured in a study of vaccination and CD4 T cells after COVID-19. Study details: Convalescent patients gave post-COVID blood a median approximately 94 days post-diagnosis, range 35 to 161. Cultures that served as controls received a CEFX pool, an HIV-1 Nef pool, or no peptide.

CDR3 length: 13 residues. V dropped 5 bases and J dropped 3; count of bases not matched to a gene: 3. Looked up from germline, CDR1 is WNHNN and CDR2 is SYGVQD (reference sequence). Broader study findings: Spike mono-reactivity marked 304 of 307 vaccine-specific clones in convalescent patients.

Specified treatment: roughly ten-day PBMC culture with coronavirus spike peptide pools or control peptides (ViraFEST assay). Sequenced with the Oncomine TCR Beta short-read assay was DNA taken from cultured CD4+ T cells. TCRdb reprocessed the PCR reads via MiXCR and lists one record per CDR3 protein. The table has about 20,000 distinct CDR3 sequences, nearly 60% seen once. A word on this clonotype: The antigen is undetermined.

The chain joins TRBV10-1 to TRBJ2-7, with 8 bases fitting TRBD2. Material: CD4+ T cells from blood, cultured in vitro, obtained before SARS-CoV-2 vaccination. The TCR comes from a human donor who had recovered from COVID-19. CDR3 bases: TGCGCCAGCAGTCAGAGCGGGAGCTACGAGCAGTACTTC. It is translated as CASSQSGSYEQYF.